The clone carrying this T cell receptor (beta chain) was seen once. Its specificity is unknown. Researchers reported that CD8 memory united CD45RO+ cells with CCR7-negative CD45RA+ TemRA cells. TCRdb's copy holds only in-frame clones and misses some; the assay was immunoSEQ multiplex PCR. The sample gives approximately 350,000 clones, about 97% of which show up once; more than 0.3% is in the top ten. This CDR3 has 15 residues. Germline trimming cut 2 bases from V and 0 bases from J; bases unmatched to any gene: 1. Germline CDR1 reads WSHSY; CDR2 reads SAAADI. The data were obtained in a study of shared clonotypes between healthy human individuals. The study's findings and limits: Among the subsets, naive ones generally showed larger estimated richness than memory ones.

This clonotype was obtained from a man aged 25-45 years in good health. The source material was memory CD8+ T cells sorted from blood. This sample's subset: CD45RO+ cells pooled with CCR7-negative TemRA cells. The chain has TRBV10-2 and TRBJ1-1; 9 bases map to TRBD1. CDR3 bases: TGCGCCAGCAGTGAGACAGGGGGCATGAACACTGAAGCTTTCTTT. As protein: CASSETGGMNTEAFF.